Presented here are 30 T cell receptor beta chains from one specimen sequenced in a study of blood T cells in healthy people across ages. A sample-barcoded 5' primer and a J-beta primer mix were used in a second PCR of roughly 7 to 11 cycles. TCRdb redid the calling of the 5' RACE reads with MiXCR, one entry per CDR3 protein. The sample lists some 710,000 distinct CDR3 sequences; 22% were seen once. The sequenced sample consisted of blood. Receptor source: a man aged 70-80 years in good health.

The rearrangement links TRBV5-1 to TRBJ1-1; D gene unclear. The CDR3 consists of 15 residues. Germline lookup yields CDR1 SGHRS and CDR2 YFSETQ. V was cut by 0 bases and J by 1 base, with 10 bases left in between. The CDR3 spells CASSLARAKNTEAFF. The CDR3 nucleotides are TGCGCCAGCAGCTTGGCGAGGGCGAAGAACACTGAAGCTTTCTTT.

V is TRBV29-1 and J is TRBJ1-1; 8 bases match TRBD1. The germline CDR1 and CDR2 sequences are SQVTM and ANQGSEA. The junction had 3 bases not matched to a gene; V was cut back by 7 bases and J by 2 bases. The CDR3 consists of 12 residues. This CDR3 reads CSAGTGNTEAFF. The CDR3 bases are TGCAGCGCTGGGACAGGCAACACTGAAGCTTTCTTT.

This clonotype was observed at least ten times. CDR3 residues: CASSFRLERETQYF. The CDR3 DNA follows: TGTGCCAGCAGTTTCAGACTGGAAAGAGAGACCCAGTACTTC. V gene TRBV12-3 or TRBV12-4 combines with J gene TRBJ2-5; D uncertain. The CDR3 sequence is 14 residues long. V lost 3 bases and J lost 4, with 12 bases in between.

The rearrangement links TRBV3-1 to TRBJ1-1; 7 bases fit TRBD1. The CDR3 covers 15 residues. V was pared by 0 bases and J by 6 bases, with 7 bases of the junction left unmatched. Germline CDR1 is LGHDT and CDR2 is YNNKEL (reference sequence). The CDR3 sequence: CASSQDHGTVAEAFF. CDR3 in DNA: TGTGCCAGCAGCCAAGATCACGGGACAGTAGCTGAAGCTTTCTTT.

This clonotype was picked up a small number of times. The chain couples TRBV20-1 to TRBJ2-1, with 15 positions matching TRBD2. The CDR3 has 15 residues. Germline V CDR1 and CDR2: DFQATT, SNEGSKA (reference sequence). The trim removed 5 bases at V and 8 bases at J, leaving 7 bases unmatched. The CDR3, as DNA: TGCAGTGCTCGGACTAGCGGGAGGGCCATAGATGAGCAGTTCTTC. Translating it yields CSARTSGRAIDEQFF.

This chain links TRBV7-2 with TRBJ2-7; no firm D call. The CDR3 length is 15 residues. Germline V CDR1 and CDR2: SGHTA, FQGNSA. The V and J ends lost 1 base and 5 bases respectively, with 15 bases between them. The CDR3 DNA reads as TGTGCCAGCAGCTTAGGTCCGCTTGCCAAGCACGAGCAGTACGTC. Translation gives CASSLGPLAKHEQYV.

The chain combines TRBV6-1 with TRBJ2-2, with D perhaps matching TRBD2 (6 bases). The CDR3 extends over 16 amino acids. V lost 3 bases to trimming and J lost 6 bases, with 17 bases between them. In germline, CDR1 is MNHNS, CDR2 SASEGT. This CDR3 is CASSDPGTRLSGELFF. The CDR3 bases are TGTGCCAGCAGTGACCCGGGGACTCGACTGTCCGGGGAGCTGTTTTTT.

The CDR3 sequence is CASSPGVAASSYEQFF. The CDR3 coding sequence is TGTGCCAGCAGTCCTGGGGTCGCAGCTAGCAGTTATGAGCAGTTCTTC. The chain is built from TRBV21-1 and TRBJ2-1; TRBD1, the table's D call, was not compared with the DNA. TRBV21-1 is a pseudogene segment. This CDR3 has 16 residues.

This clonotype was found a few times. For the CDR3, the DNA is TGCGCCAGCAGCTTTCCGGGGCCAAACTACGAGCAGTACTTC. Translating it yields CASSFPGPNYEQYF. The chain has TRBV5-1 and TRBJ2-7, with D perhaps TRBD1 or TRBD2 (5 bases each). V was clipped by 2 bases and J by 3 bases, with 12 bases between them. CDR3 length: 14 residues. The V gene's germline CDR1 is SGHRS and CDR2 YFSETQ.

Only a few counts were recorded for this clonotype. This chain links TRBV27 with TRBJ2-1, with D possibly matching TRBD1 (6 bases). Germline V lookup: CDR1 MNHEY, CDR2 SMNVEV (reference sequence). The CDR3 spans 13 residues. Trimming stripped 6 bases from V and 5 bases from J, with 11 bases between. The DNA of the CDR3 is TGTGCCAGCAGGGTGCAGGGGAACAATGAGCAGTTCTTC. The encoded protein is CASRVQGNNEQFF.

J is TRBJ1-2 and V is TRBV5-1; 10 bases align to TRBD1. With V trimmed by 0 bases and J by 4 bases, 3 bases remained unmatched. Per germline, CDR1 SGHRS and CDR2 YFSETQ. This CDR3 has 15 amino acids. CDR3 DNA sequence: TGCGCCAGCAGCTTGGCTTGGGACAGGGGCTATGGCTACACCTTC. Residues: CASSLAWDRGYGYTF.

This clonotype was counted only a few times. The V and J genes are TRBV28 and TRBJ2-3, with D perhaps assigned TRBD1 or TRBD2 (6 bases each). The V gene lost 3 bases and the J gene lost 6 bases, with 13 bases spanning the gap. The CDR3 runs 14 residues. Germline V CDR1 and CDR2: MDHEN, SYDVKM. The CDR3 DNA reads TGTGCCAGCAGTTTTTTGGGGGGCCGGGATACGCAGTATTTT. This gives the protein CASSFLGGRDTQYF.

The chain employs TRBV6-5 and TRBJ2-1; 12 positions match TRBD1. The CDR3 is made up of 15 amino acids. Germline CDR1 MNHEY, CDR2 SVGAGI. V trimming: 4 bases; J trimming: 7 bases; junction bases outside the gene matches: 5. This CDR3 reads CASSFRDRGPNEQFF. The DNA of the CDR3 is TGTGCCAGCAGTTTTCGGGACAGGGGGCCAAATGAGCAGTTCTTC.

This clonotype came up a few times. The chain is built from TRBV5-1 and TRBJ2-2, with TRBD1 matching 8 bases. Trimming at V came to 7 bases and at J to 7 bases, leaving 15 bases not matched to a gene. CDR3 length equals 16 residues. In germline, CDR1 is SGHRS, CDR2 YFSETQ. CDR3 sequence: CASGPTSQGANGELFF. The CDR3 DNA follows: TGCGCCAGCGGTCCTACCTCCCAGGGGGCTAACGGGGAGCTGTTTTTT.

Ten or more counts support this clonotype. V is TRBV5-1 and J is TRBJ1-3; perhaps TRBD1 as D (5 bases). V lost 3 bases and J lost 0, with 7 bases in between. The CDR3 has 14 residues. Per germline, CDR1 SGHRS and CDR2 YFSETQ. CDR3 sequence: CASSWDGSGNTIYF. The CDR3 DNA reads as TGCGCCAGCAGCTGGGACGGCTCTGGAAACACCATATATTTT.

A word on this clonotype: The conserved final phenylalanine or tryptophan is absent from the CDR3, which likely points to a read error. It is unclear where the CDR3 begins or ends on the DNA, so no DNA is shown, and the CDR3 is as TCRdb lists it. The chain joins TRBV5-5 to TRBJ2-6; the table assigns TRBD2, which was not confirmed against the DNA. Looked up from germline, CDR1 is SGHKS and CDR2 is YYEKEE (reference sequence). The CDR3 is made up of 9 amino acids, end residues included. This CDR3 is CASSPPRSG.

This chain joins TRBV3-1 and TRBJ1-1; D is ambiguous. Germline loops: CDR1 LGHDT, CDR2 YNNKEL (reference sequence). CDR3 length: 13 amino acids. Trimming cost V 0 bases and J 9 bases, with 11 bases left between them. The CDR3 here is CASSQDLRNKAFF. The CDR3 DNA is TGTGCCAGCAGCCAAGATCTCAGAAACAAAGCTTTCTTT.

The chain combines TRBV6-2 or TRBV6-3 with TRBJ2-1; D is unclear. Between the trimmed V and J ends, which lost 2 bases and 7 bases, there was a span of 12 bases. The germline CDR1 and CDR2 sequences are MNHEY and SVGEGT. This CDR3 contains 14 residues. This CDR3 is CASSYPQVRNEQFF. CDR3 sequence (DNA): TGTGCCAGCAGTTACCCCCAGGTCCGGAATGAGCAGTTCTTC.

The rearrangement links TRBV29-1 to TRBJ1-4; D unresolved. Trimming took off 6 bases at V and 0 bases at J, with 8 bases between the two ends. CDR1 SQVTM and CDR2 ANQGSEA come from the germline V gene. The CDR3 extends over 13 amino acids. The CDR3 protein is CSVSDATNEKLFF. CDR3 nucleotide sequence: TGCAGCGTGTCGGATGCAACTAATGAAAAACTGTTTTTT.

This clonotype has more than one count but fewer than ten. The J gene is TRBJ2-5, the V gene TRBV5-6, with a tentative D call TRBD1 (6 bases). Germline V gene lookup returns CDR1 SGHDT and CDR2 YYEEEE. V dropped 4 bases and J dropped 11 bases, with 24 bases sitting between them. CDR3 size: 15 residues. CDR3 in DNA: TGTGCCAGCAGCCCTCTTGCCCGGGACAACCGGCCTCAGTACTTC. Translated: CASSPLARDNRPQYF.

This clonotype was observed a few times. This sequence joins TRBV10-3 and TRBJ2-7; 8 bases fit TRBD2. This CDR3 has 15 residues. Germline assignment: CDR1 ENHRY and CDR2 SYGVKD. V lost 4 bases and J lost 6; bases outside the gene matches: 11. CDR3 sequence: CAISAGSGALGEQYF. The CDR3, as DNA: TGTGCCATCAGTGCGGGTAGCGGGGCCCTCGGCGAGCAGTACTTC.

This chain links TRBV15 with TRBJ1-6; D is perhaps TRBD1 (6 bases). The CDR3 is 16 residues long. Trimming took off 0 bases at V and 6 bases at J, with 12 bases between the two ends. The germline V gene has CDR1 LNHNV and CDR2 YYDKDF (reference sequence). CDR3 sequence: CATSRDRNRANSPLHF. The DNA of the CDR3 is TGTGCCACCAGCAGAGATCGTAACAGGGCTAATTCACCCCTCCACTTT.

The chain employs TRBV19 and TRBJ1-5; perhaps TRBD1 as D (5 bases). Germline assignment: CDR1 LNHDA and CDR2 SQIVND (reference sequence). Trimming shortened V by 7 bases and J by 0 bases, and 10 bases separated the two germline ends. The CDR3 is 14 residues long. CDR3 sequence: CASTGQLSNQPQHF. CDR3 in DNA: TGTGCCAGTACCGGACAACTTAGCAATCAGCCCCAGCATTTT.

This clonotype was detected a few times. The chain is built from TRBV3-1 and TRBJ2-3, with 9 positions matching TRBD2. The CDR3 is 16 residues long. With V trimmed by 2 bases and J by 5 bases, 8 bases remained unmatched. CDR1 LGHDT and CDR2 YNNKEL come from the germline V gene (reference sequence). The CDR3 DNA reads TGTGCCAGCAGCCAACGCCTAGCGGGGTTCGGAGATACGCAGTATTTT. Translation gives CASSQRLAGFGDTQYF.

This clonotype was seen a handful of times. V and J are TRBV5-1 and TRBJ1-3; D remains unclear. Trimming pared 0 bases from V and 0 bases from J, leaving 10 bases between. The germline V gene has CDR1 SGHRS and CDR2 YFSETQ. The CDR3 totals 16 residues. The CDR3 DNA is TGCGCCAGCAGCTTGGGCGGGATGAGCTCTGGAAACACCATATATTTT. The encoded protein is CASSLGGMSSGNTIYF.

The chain joins TRBV6-5 to TRBJ1-2; D uncertain. The length of the CDR3 is 12 residues. Germline-derived CDR1 and CDR2 are MNHEY and SVGAGI. V lost 4 bases and J lost 8, with 11 bases in between. The CDR3 DNA follows: TGTGCCAGCAGTTCGGATGAGTACGGCTACACCTTC. This gives the protein CASSSDEYGYTF.

This clonotype turned up a few times. The junction differs from germline at one of its ends, possibly a read error. This sequence joins TRBV7-3 and TRBJ2-3; unclear D gene. This CDR3 is built from 14 residues. Germline V gives CDR1 SGHTA, CDR2 FQGTGA. DNA for the CDR3: TGTGCCGGCAGCTTCGCCGCTGGGTCCAATACGCAGTATTTT. Translated, it gives CAGSFAAGSNTQYF.

The sample holds a few counts of this clonotype. The CDR3 DNA reads TGCGCCAGCAGCTTGGAGGTCCCCTATAATTCACCCCTCCACTTT. This sequence encodes CASSLEVPYNSPLHF. The rearrangement joins TRBV5-1 to TRBJ1-6, with D uncertain. The CDR3 is made up of 15 amino acids. Germline V gene lookup returns CDR1 SGHRS and CDR2 YFSETQ. V lost 0 bases to trimming and J lost 2 bases, with 6 bases between them. Together with reference TRBV5-1 and TRBJ1-6, the CDR3 gives the full variable domain: KAGVTQTPRYLIKTRGQQVTLSCSPISGHRSVSWYQQTPGQGLQFLFEYFSETQRNKGNFPGRFSGRQFSNSRSEMNVSTLELGDSALYLCASSLEVPYNSPLHFGNGTRLTVT.

V usage is TRBV18 and J usage is TRBJ1-4; 10 bases match TRBD1. Germline CDR1 is KGHSH and CDR2 is LQKENI. This CDR3 comprises 18 residues. Unmatched junction bases numbered 7, after V lost 0 bases and J lost 3 bases. DNA for the CDR3: TGTGCCAGCTCACCACCGAGACAGGGGGCGCAGGCTAATGAAAAACTGTTTTTT. Protein product: CASSPPRQGAQANEKLFF.

This clonotype turned up a few times. This chain uses TRBV10-3 with TRBJ1-6; no clear D. V was cut by 2 bases and J by 0 bases, with 8 bases left in between. This CDR3 is built from 16 residues. Per germline, CDR1 ENHRY and CDR2 SYGVKD. The CDR3, as DNA: TGTGCCATCAGTGAGGGCGTCAGCTCCTATAATTCACCCCTCCACTTT. Translation gives CAISEGVSSYNSPLHF.